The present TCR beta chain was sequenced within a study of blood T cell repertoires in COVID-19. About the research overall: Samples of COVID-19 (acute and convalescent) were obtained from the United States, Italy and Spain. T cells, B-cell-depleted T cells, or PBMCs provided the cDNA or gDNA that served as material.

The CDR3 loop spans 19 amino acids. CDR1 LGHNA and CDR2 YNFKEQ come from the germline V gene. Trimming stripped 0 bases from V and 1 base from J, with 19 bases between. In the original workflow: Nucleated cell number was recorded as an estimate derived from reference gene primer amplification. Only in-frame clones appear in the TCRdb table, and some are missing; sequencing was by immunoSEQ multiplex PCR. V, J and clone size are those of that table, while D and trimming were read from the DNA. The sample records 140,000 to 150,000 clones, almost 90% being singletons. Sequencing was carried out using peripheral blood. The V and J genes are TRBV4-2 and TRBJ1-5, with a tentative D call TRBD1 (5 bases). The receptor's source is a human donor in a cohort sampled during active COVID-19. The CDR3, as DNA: TGTGCCAGCAGCCAAGATCGGGGCGGGGGTGAGGGGAGCAATCAGCCCCAGCATTTT. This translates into CASSQDRGGGEGSNQPQHF.